The 21 T cell receptor beta chains given below trace back to one sample, sequenced in a study of blood T cell repertoires in COVID-19. Assay used: immunoSEQ multiplex PCR; TCRdb lists only in-frame clones, some missing. The sample carries roughly 330,000 clones, approximately 90% recorded once. The sample comprised peripheral blood. The source of these receptors is a woman aged 45-65 years with active or convalescent COVID-19.

The chain employs TRBV4-3 and TRBJ1-2; maybe TRBD1 (5 bases). The CDR3 has 16 residues. Germline lookup yields CDR1 LGHNA and CDR2 YSLEER. V lost 1 base to trimming and J lost 7 bases, with 19 bases between them. CDR3 nucleotides: TGCGCCAGCAGCCAAGTCGGAGGAGGGGACCGGGGTGGCTACACCTTC. It specifies CASSQVGGGDRGGYTF.

The V gene is TRBV7-9, the J gene TRBJ1-1; TRBD1 aligns across 10 bases. This CDR3 has 15 residues. V was clipped by 3 bases and J by 5 bases; unmatched bases: 6. The germline CDR1 and CDR2 sequences are SEHNR and FQNEAQ (reference sequence). The CDR3 region is CASSLQGQGRTEAFF. As DNA, the CDR3 is TGTGCCAGCAGCTTGCAGGGACAGGGGAGAACTGAAGCTTTCTTT.

This chain joins TRBV28 and TRBJ1-4, with 9 bases lining up with TRBD1. Germline values: CDR1 MDHEN, CDR2 SYDVKM. This CDR3 has 14 amino acids. V shed 5 bases, J shed 10 bases, and the junction held 8 bases outside the gene matches. The CDR3 region has the DNA TGTGCCAGCAGTGGAGGGACAGGGCAGGCAAAACTGTTTTTT. Translated, it gives CASSGGTGQAKLFF.

The chain is built from TRBV19 and TRBJ2-3; TRBD1 agrees at 8 bases. Germline loops: CDR1 LNHDA, CDR2 SQIVND (reference sequence). The CDR3 loop spans 16 amino acids. V gave up 5 bases and J gave up 2 bases; unmatched junction bases: 9. The CDR3 DNA follows: TGTGCCAGTAGTGAACTAGACAGGGGCGCCACAGATACGCAGTATTTT. Translated: CASSELDRGATDTQYF.

This clone was observed many times. The rearrangement joins TRBV5-4 to TRBJ2-7; 9 bases map to TRBD1. This CDR3 region has 13 residues. Germline loops: CDR1 SGHNT, CDR2 YYREEE (reference sequence). V lost 3 bases to trimming and J lost 5 bases; unmatched junction nucleotides: 3. Here the CDR3 reads CASSWTGVDEQYF. The CDR3, as DNA: TGTGCCAGCAGCTGGACAGGGGTAGACGAGCAGTACTTC.

The rearrangement joins TRBV18 to TRBJ2-7; TRBD1 aligns across 7 bases. CDR1 and CDR2 from the germline V gene are KGHSH and LQKENI. The J segment lost 4 bases and the V segment lost 6 bases, leaving 9 bases of the junction unmatched. This CDR3 comprises 14 residues. The CDR3 sequence: CASSSGQWFYEQYF. The CDR3 region has the DNA TGTGCCAGCTCGTCGGGACAGTGGTTTTACGAGCAGTACTTC.

Here the CDR3 reads CASSQVGRGGYTF. In DNA, the CDR3 is TGTGCCAGCAGCCAAGTCGGTAGGGGGGGCTACACCTTC. The chain joins TRBV4-2 to TRBJ1-2, with a weak D call TRBD1 (6 bases). Trimming took 1 base from V and 8 from J, leaving 11 bases between them. The germline V gene has CDR1 LGHNA and CDR2 YNFKEQ. This CDR3 comprises 13 residues.

The genes are TRBV9 and TRBJ2-1, with TRBD1 identical over 7 bases. The V gene end was trimmed by 1 base and the J gene end by 0 bases; junction bases not matched to a gene: 4. This CDR3 spans 16 amino acids. CDR1 and CDR2 (germline): SGDLS, YYNGEE. The CDR3 DNA reads as TGTGCCAGCAGCGTACTGGGACAGAGCTCCTACAATGAGCAGTTCTTC. This gives the protein CASSVLGQSSYNEQFF. Combining the CDR3 with reference TRBV9 and TRBJ2-1 gives the whole variable domain DSGVTQTPKHLITATGQRVTLRCSPRSGDLSVYWYQQSLDQGLQFLIQYYNGEERAKGNILERFSAQQFPDLHSELNLSSLELGDSALYFCASSVLGQSSYNEQFFGPGTRLTVL.

This rearrangement joins TRBV30 to TRBJ2-3, with D possibly matching TRBD2 (6 bases). The V and J ends lost 4 bases and 0 bases respectively, with 8 bases between them. Germline V gene sequence: CDR1 GTSNPN, CDR2 SVGIG (reference sequence). The CDR3 has 13 residues. The CDR3 DNA reads as TGTGCCTGGACCCGGGGGAGCACAGATACGCAGTATTTT. This sequence encodes CAWTRGSTDTQYF.

This clone has just one count. V usage is TRBV27 and J usage is TRBJ1-1; D is uncertain. Per the germline V gene, CDR1 is MNHEY and CDR2 is SMNVEV (reference sequence). Trimming removed 5 bases at V and 3 bases at J, with 13 bases between. CDR3 length: 14 residues. This CDR3 is CASSETREHTEAFF. The CDR3 DNA sequence: TGTGCCAGCAGTGAAACCCGGGAGCACACTGAAGCTTTCTTT.

The CDR3 nucleotides read TGTGCCAGCGGACTAGGGAGCTCCTACAATGAGCAGTTCTTC. Translating it yields CASGLGSSYNEQFF. This chain connects TRBV6-5 to TRBJ2-1; 7 positions agree with TRBD2. J lost 0 bases, V lost 8 bases, and 4 bases had no gene match. The germline CDR1 and CDR2 sequences are MNHEY and SVGAGI. CDR3 length: 14 residues.

This clone was picked up one time. The chain joins TRBV3-1 (or the pseudogene TRBV3-2) to TRBJ2-1, with D perhaps TRBD1 (6 bases). The CDR3 consists of 13 residues. With 0 bases removed from V and 13 bases from J, the gap between germline ends came to 13 bases. Germline lookup yields CDR1 LGHDT and CDR2 YNNKEL (reference sequence). The CDR3 loop is CASSQDRGGDQFF. CDR3 DNA sequence: TGTGCCAGCAGCCAAGACAGGGGCGGCGACCAGTTCTTC.

CDR3 in DNA: TGTGCCAGTAGTATCTTTGGGGGCATGGAGACCCAGTACTTC. It translates to CASSIFGGMETQYF. V gene TRBV19 combines with J gene TRBJ2-5; a weak D match, TRBD1 (6 bases). The CDR3 is made up of 14 amino acids. Trimming stripped 3 bases from V and 5 bases from J, with 13 bases between. Per the germline V gene, CDR1 is LNHDA and CDR2 is SQIVND (reference sequence).

The chain recombines TRBV7-9 with TRBJ2-7; D not resolved. Germline V lookup: CDR1 SEHNR, CDR2 FQNEAQ (reference sequence). V lost 8 bases, J lost 2 bases, and 10 bases lay in between. The CDR3 consists of 12 residues. CDR3 nucleotide sequence: TGTGCCAGCGCCACTACTCCCTACGAGCAGTACTTC. It specifies CASATTPYEQYF.

The V and J genes are TRBV4-3 and TRBJ2-1, with TRBD2 identical over 11 bases. The CDR3 spans 16 residues. Germline V lookup: CDR1 LGHNA, CDR2 YSLEER. V dropped 3 bases and J dropped 5; count of bases not matched to a gene: 6. The CDR3 protein is CASSQRLAGLHNEQFF. The CDR3 DNA is TGCGCCAGCAGCCAGAGACTAGCGGGACTGCACAATGAGCAGTTCTTC.

This chain joins TRBV2 and TRBJ1-2; TRBD1 might be the D (6 bases). Germline loops: CDR1 SNHLY, CDR2 FYNNEI. CDR3 size: 13 residues. The V end lost 1 base, the J end lost 5 bases, and 8 bases lay between the germline ends. The CDR3 region has the DNA TGTGCCAGCAGTGAAGACAGGGAATATGGCTACACCTTC. It is translated as CASSEDREYGYTF.

Only one count was recorded for this clone. DNA for the CDR3: TGTGCCAGCAGCTTAGATCTAATGGGAGGGAACCTCGAAGCTTTCTTT. The encoded protein is CASSLDLMGGNLEAFF. This chain uses TRBV11-2 with TRBJ1-1; no clear D gene. CDR3 length: 16 residues. The germline V gene encodes CDR1 SGHAT and CDR2 FQNNGV. V lost 0 bases, J lost 8 bases, and 19 bases lay in between.

This chain joins TRBV5-1 and TRBJ1-2; the D gene is possibly TRBD1 (6 bases). The CDR3 loop spans 14 amino acids. The V gene's germline CDR1 is SGHRS and CDR2 YFSETQ. V gave up 1 base and J gave up 8 bases, with 15 bases separating them. The CDR3 is CASSLSLNRAGYTF. Here the CDR3 DNA reads TGCGCCAGCAGCTTGAGCCTCAACAGGGCGGGCTACACCTTC.

The chain has TRBV11-2 and TRBJ2-7; TRBD1 aligns across 10 bases. The CDR3 is 16 amino acids. The V gene end was trimmed by 5 bases and the J gene end by 6 bases; junction bases not matched to a gene: 13. Germline V gene data show CDR1 as SGHAT and CDR2 as FQNNGV. The CDR3 region is CASSPSGGQGTPEQYF. The DNA for the CDR3 is TGTGCCAGCAGCCCATCGGGGGGACAGGGGACCCCCGAGCAGTACTTC. Full variable domain (remainder filled in from reference TRBV11-2 and TRBJ2-7): EAGVAQSPRYKIIEKRQSVAFWCNPISGHATLYWYQQILGQGPKLLIQFQNNGVVDDSQLPKDRFSAERLKGVDSTLKIQPAKLEDSAVYLCASSPSGGQGTPEQYFGPGTRLTVT.

J is TRBJ2-2 and V is TRBV7-9, with D possibly being TRBD1 (6 bases). This CDR3 contains 15 residues. The germline gives CDR1 SEHNR, CDR2 FQNEAQ (reference sequence). The V end lost 5 bases, the J end lost 5 bases, and 15 bases lay between the germline ends. CDR3 bases: TGTGCCAGCAGCCCTCCAGACAGGCGAACCGGGGAGCTGTTTTTT. The encoded protein is CASSPPDRRTGELFF.

The CDR3 sequence is CASSFRLNTEAFF. CDR3 coding DNA: TGTGCCAGCAGCTTCCGGTTGAACACTGAAGCTTTCTTT. The rearrangement uses TRBV7-9 and TRBJ1-1; no clear D. Germline V lookup: CDR1 SEHNR, CDR2 FQNEAQ (reference sequence). The CDR3 covers 13 residues. The ends were cut back, 3 bases at V and 0 bases at J, with 5 bases in the middle.